The subject of this entry is one T cell receptor (beta chain). Antigen unknown. V gave up 1 base and J gave up 5 bases, with 12 bases separating them. The CDR3 consists of 15 residues. Germline CDR1 PRHDT, CDR2 FYEKMQ (reference sequence). The sample belongs to a study of OX40 agonist ivuxolimab in advanced cancers. Study at large: Participants could have had prior anti-PD-1, anti-PD-L1 or anti-CTLA-4 therapy, and approximately 37% had some.

Method: immunoSEQ multiplex PCR; TCRdb's copy keeps in-frame clones and lacks some. This sample carries roughly 38,000 clones, 80% to 95% of them seen once, and the ten largest clones take around 20%. Study observations and caveats: The CD4+ and CD8+ T cells in the blood had expanded clonally by week 6 at 0.1 to 3.0 mg/kg.

Specimen: CD4+ or CD8+ T cells sorted from blood, collected in a trial of the OX40 agonist ivuxolimab. This chain connects TRBV13 to TRBJ2-1, with no clear D. This TCR was sampled from an adult with an advanced solid tumor such as melanoma, head and neck, liver or kidney cancer. CDR3 in amino acids: CASSLEARRDNEQFF. CDR3 in DNA: TGTGCCAGCAGCTTAGAGGCTAGACGCGACAATGAGCAGTTCTTC. Full variable domain (remainder filled in from reference TRBV13 and TRBJ2-1): AAGVIQSPRHLIKEKRETATLKCYPIPRHDTVYWYQQGPGQDPQFLISFYEKMQSDKGSIPDRFSAQQFSDYHSELNMSSLELGDSALYFCASSLEARRDNEQFFGPGTRLTVL.